The T cell receptor (beta chain) under discussion was sequenced for a study of blood T cell repertoires in COVID-19 (dated by TCRdb to between 2020 and 2021). Context from the whole study: Collaborator samples came from the United States, Italy and Spain and covered acute and convalescent phases of COVID-19. The prospective study material was composed of cDNA or gDNA derived from T cells, B-cell-depleted T cells, or PBMCs. Deeply sampled blood TCRbeta repertoires from subjects exposed to, actively infected with, or recovered from COVID-19 were included in the dataset. The repertoires were made available in a free public database intended to serve as a resource for research on the immune response to SARS-CoV-2. The samples were drawn from two sources: the first 160 participants of the ongoing ImmuneRACE study, and over 950 subjects contributed by 6 global collaborators. A de-identified subject ID, COVID-19 status, age in years and sex were almost always included in the sample metadata. Where available, HLA class I and class II types were obtained from metadata supplied by the sample provider rather than from assay-based typing.

Collaborating institutions collected whole blood in K2EDTA tubes following their own protocols. For TCRbeta analysis, collaborators shipped samples as frozen whole blood, isolated PBMCs, or DNA extracted from either of those sample types. TCRbeta CDR3 regions were amplified from genomic DNA by means of the immunoSEQ Assay, a bias-controlled multiplex PCR. Concerning the study's data processing: Nucleated cell counts per sample were estimated from amplification of reference gene primers within the assay. Sequence reads were collapsed and filtered to measure the absolute abundance of every unique TCRbeta CDR3 rearrangement. For each sample, productive Simpson clonality was calculated as the square root of Simpson's diversity index across productive rearrangements. The table comes from immuneACCESS by way of TCRdb, which keeps in-frame sequences with V and J called. Part of the clones is missing from these tables; in studies checked, under half for an unresolved V gene and the rest for unknown reasons. V and J calls and clone size come straight from that table; D and trimming were deduced from the DNA. The sample table records 50,000 to 65,000 clones; 82% of these occur just once. Less than 25% of the sample rests with the top ten.

Broader findings and caveats from the paper: The amount of clinical and demographic metadata varied by source and participant and was provided uncurated.

As for this clone: This receptor's antigen is unknown. No clone much larger than this one lies a single base away; base qualities are absent.

The junction carries 16 bases between V and J, which are trimmed by 5 bases and 5 bases respectively. According to the germline V gene (reference sequence), CDR1 reads SEHNR and CDR2 reads FQNEAQ. The CDR3 goes from the cysteine to the phenylalanine over 15 residues. Here the CDR3 DNA is all that survives: 45 bases in frame from base 1. The sample was peripheral blood. The source is a woman aged 60-75 years with acute or convalescent COVID-19. The receptor chain draws on TRBV7-9 and TRBJ1-5, with no confidently assigned D gene. The nucleotides are TGTGCCAGCAGCGCCGGCCCGGGAGGGCATCAGCCCCAGCATTTT. It encodes CASSAGPGGHQPQHF.